This note documents a single T cell receptor beta chain sequence. These data belong to a study of blood T cell repertoires in COVID-19. Study-wide context: COVID-19 samples collected from the United States, Italy and Spain covered acute and convalescent phases. The cDNA or gDNA used as material had been derived from T cells, B-cell-depleted T cells, or PBMCs.

The CDR3 extends over 17 amino acids. J was trimmed by 2 bases and V by 3 bases; bases with no gene match: 5. Germline V gene lookup returns CDR1 SGHRS and CDR2 YFSETQ. In the original analysis: It was from reference gene primer amplification that nucleated cell counts were estimated. Profiled with immunoSEQ multiplex PCR; TCRdb holds only in-frame clones, not every one. D and trimming come from the DNA, and the V and J calls and clone size come from that table. The sample records roughly 340,000 clones, 90% to 95% being singletons. What was sequenced was peripheral blood. V gene TRBV5-1 combines with J gene TRBJ2-1; 13 bases map to TRBD2. This TCR was sampled from a woman aged 18-30 years who had recovered from COVID-19. Written as DNA, the CDR3 is TGCGCCAGCAGCTACGGGACTAGCGGGGCTCCCTACAATGAGCAGTTCTTC. This gives the protein CASSYGTSGAPYNEQFF. Complete variable domain (other parts from reference TRBV5-1 and TRBJ2-1): KAGVTQTPRYLIKTRGQQVTLSCSPISGHRSVSWYQQTPGQGLQFLFEYFSETQRNKGNFPGRFSGRQFSNSRSEMNVSTLELGDSALYLCASSYGTSGAPYNEQFFGPGTRLTVL.